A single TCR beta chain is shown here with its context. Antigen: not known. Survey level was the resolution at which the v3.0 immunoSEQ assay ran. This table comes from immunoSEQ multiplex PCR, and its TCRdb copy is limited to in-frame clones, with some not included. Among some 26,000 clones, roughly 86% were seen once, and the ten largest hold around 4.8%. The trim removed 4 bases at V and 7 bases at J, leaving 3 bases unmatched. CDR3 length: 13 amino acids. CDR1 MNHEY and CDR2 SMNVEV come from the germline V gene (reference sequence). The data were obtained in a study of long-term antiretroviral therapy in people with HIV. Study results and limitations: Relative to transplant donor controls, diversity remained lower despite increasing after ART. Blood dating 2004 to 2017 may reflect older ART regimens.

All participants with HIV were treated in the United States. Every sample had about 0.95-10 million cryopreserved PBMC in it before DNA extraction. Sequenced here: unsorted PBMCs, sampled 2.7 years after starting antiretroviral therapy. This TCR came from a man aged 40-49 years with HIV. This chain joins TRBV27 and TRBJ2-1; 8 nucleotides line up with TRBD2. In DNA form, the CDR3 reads TGTGCCAGCAGTTGGACTAGCCGGAATGAGCAGTTCTTC. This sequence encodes CASSWTSRNEQFF.